This T cell receptor beta chain originates from a study of identifying expanded T cells in peripheral blood. Whole-study results and caveats: Differentially abundant clones: 0.95 to 1.5 between replicates, roughly 16 at approximately 14 days, more than 18 at four. Two-week clone count variance significantly increased as total template count grew.

No infections or other immune events were documented during collection. Sequencing used immunoSEQ multiplex PCR; TCRdb keeps in-frame clones, though not all of them. The table shows 50,000 to 60,000 clones, with around 81% occurring only once. In regard to this clone: The antigen remains undetermined.

The clonotype comes from a person between 18 and 70 years old in good health. The sample consisted of blood.

CDR3 in DNA: TGTGCCATCAGTGATTTGTCTAGCGGGAGCAAAGAGACCCAGTACTTC. This gives the protein CAISDLSSGSKETQYF. The V and J genes are TRBV10-3 and TRBJ2-5, with TRBD2 identical over 10 bases. The CDR3 is 16 residues long. Germline loops: CDR1 ENHRY, CDR2 SYGVKD. With 3 bases clipped from V and 3 bases from J, the junction kept 7 bases outside the gene matches.